Below are 14 T cell receptor beta chains sequenced from a single sample in a study of T cell responses to AZD1222 COVID-19 vaccine. Generated by immunoSEQ multiplex PCR, the TCRdb table keeps only in-frame clones and is missing some. The sample has about 180,000 clones, roughly 88% seen once. The material sequenced was peripheral blood, taken 28 days after the second AZD1222 dose. The source of these receptors is an adult who received the AZD1222 COVID-19 vaccine.

The rearrangement joins TRBV11-2 to TRBJ1-3; a possible D gene is TRBD1 (6 bases). The V gene lost 3 bases and the J gene lost 6 bases, with 15 bases spanning the gap. Germline lookup yields CDR1 SGHAT and CDR2 FQNNGV. The CDR3 is made up of 15 amino acids. The CDR3 DNA sequence: TGTGCCAGCAGCTTCCAGGGGAGGGGAGAAAACACCATATATTTT. Its translation: CASSFQGRGENTIYF. Based on the CDR3 plus reference TRBV11-2 and TRBJ1-3, the full variable domain is EAGVAQSPRYKIIEKRQSVAFWCNPISGHATLYWYQQILGQGPKLLIQFQNNGVVDDSQLPKDRFSAERLKGVDSTLKIQPAKLEDSAVYLCASSFQGRGENTIYFGEGSWLTVV.

V gene TRBV28 combines with J gene TRBJ1-5, with D possibly matching TRBD1 (5 bases). V dropped 2 bases and J dropped 2 bases, with 7 bases sitting between them. CDR1 MDHEN and CDR2 SYDVKM come from the germline V gene. CDR3 size: 14 residues. CDR3 protein: CASSLLGGNQPQHF. DNA for the CDR3: TGTGCCAGCAGTTTACTGGGGGGCAATCAGCCCCAGCATTTT.

V is TRBV5-1 and J is TRBJ2-7; 11 bases align to TRBD2. Germline V CDR1 and CDR2: SGHRS, YFSETQ. The CDR3 contains 15 residues. Trimming at V came to 1 base and at J to 2 bases, leaving 2 bases not matched to a gene. CDR3: CASSLSSGGAYEQYF. The CDR3 region has the DNA TGCGCCAGCAGCTTGAGTAGCGGGGGGGCCTACGAGCAGTACTTC.

J is TRBJ1-3 and V is TRBV19; D might be TRBD1 (5 bases). This CDR3 spans 13 amino acids. V lost 7 bases and J lost 4, with 11 bases in between. Per the germline V gene, CDR1 is LNHDA and CDR2 is SQIVND (reference sequence). The CDR3 DNA reads TGTGCCAGTAAGACAGTATCCGGAAACACCATATATTTT. Protein sequence: CASKTVSGNTIYF.

The chain carries TRBV9 and TRBJ1-6; D is perhaps TRBD1 (5 bases). The CDR3 is 12 residues long. Trimming left V 3 bases short and J 9 bases short, with 7 bases between. Germline CDR1 SGDLS, CDR2 YYNGEE. CDR3 region: CASSATGSPLHF. The CDR3 DNA follows: TGTGCCAGCAGCGCCACAGGTTCACCCCTCCACTTT.

A word on this clone: The sample contains more than one DNA sequence encoding this CDR3. V usage is TRBV19 and J usage is TRBJ2-7, with D hard to call. Germline-derived CDR1 and CDR2 are LNHDA and SQIVND (reference sequence). V lost 3 bases to trimming and J lost 1 base, with 7 bases between them. The CDR3 runs to 13 residues. CDR3 protein: CASSISGSYEQYF. The CDR3 nucleotides are TGTGCCAGTAGTATTTCCGGGTCCTACGAGCAGTACTTC.

The genes are TRBV7-8 and TRBJ2-5; D is ambiguous. Trimming removed 1 base at V and 0 bases at J, with 6 bases between. The CDR3 length is 14 residues. CDR1 SGHVS and CDR2 FQNEAQ come from the germline V gene. This CDR3 is CASSLESYQETQYF. CDR3 DNA: TGTGCCAGCAGCTTAGAAAGTTACCAAGAGACCCAGTACTTC.

The gene calls are TRBV5-1 and TRBJ2-7, with TRBD1 matching over 7 bases. V was pared by 4 bases and J by 2 bases, with 9 bases of the junction left unmatched. Germline V gene sequence: CDR1 SGHRS, CDR2 YFSETQ. The CDR3 has 15 amino acids. CDR3 region: CASSPTGWGTYEQYF. CDR3 sequence (DNA): TGCGCCAGCAGCCCGACAGGGTGGGGGACCTACGAGCAGTACTTC.

This chain links TRBV15 with TRBJ2-5, with D possibly matching TRBD2 (6 bases). The CDR3 has 15 residues. Trimming stripped 0 bases from V and 3 bases from J, with 11 bases between. Germline loops: CDR1 LNHNV, CDR2 YYDKDF (reference sequence). CDR3 residues: CATSRDMGTEETQYF. As DNA, the CDR3 is TGTGCCACCAGCAGAGATATGGGGACTGAAGAGACCCAGTACTTC.

The chain uses TRBV5-4 and TRBJ1-3, with D uncertain. The CDR3 consists of 15 residues. Deletions cut 2 bases from V and 0 bases from J, with 9 bases between. CDR1 SGHNT and CDR2 YYREEE come from the germline V gene (reference sequence). CDR3 DNA sequence: TGTGCCAGCAGCTTCGGCTTCAGCTCTGGAAACACCATATATTTT. Its translation: CASSFGFSSGNTIYF.

J is TRBJ1-1 and V is TRBV4-1; D is unclear. Trimming pared 1 base from V and 0 bases from J, leaving 12 bases between. Germline V CDR1 and CDR2: MGHRA, YSYEKL. The CDR3 sequence is 16 residues long. Here the CDR3 reads CASSQGQGNMNTEAFF. The CDR3 DNA reads TGCGCCAGCAGCCAAGGTCAAGGCAACATGAACACTGAAGCTTTCTTT.

The chain uses TRBV6-5 and TRBJ2-7; D remains unclear. Germline CDR1 reads MNHEY; CDR2 reads SVGAGI. The V end lost 4 bases, the J end lost 5 bases, and 6 bases lay between the germline ends. The CDR3 contains 11 residues. The CDR3 nucleotides read TGTGCCAGCAGTTGGGGTCACGAGCAGTACTTC. It yields the protein CASSWGHEQYF.

This rearrangement joins TRBV7-2 to TRBJ2-5, with TRBD1 identical over 7 bases. CDR3 length equals 17 residues. CDR1 and CDR2 (germline): SGHTA, FQGNSA. The trim removed 1 base at V and 1 base at J, leaving 9 bases unmatched. CDR3 loop: CASSLGPIRDSQETQYF. The CDR3 region has the DNA TGTGCCAGCAGCTTAGGGCCTATTAGGGACAGCCAAGAGACCCAGTACTTC. Supplemented by reference TRBV7-2 and TRBJ2-5, the full variable domain reads GAGVSQSPSNKVTEKGKDVELRCDPISGHTALYWYRQSLGQGLEFLIYFQGNSAPDKSGLPSDRFSAERTGGSVSTLTIQRTQQEDSAVYLCASSLGPIRDSQETQYFGPGTRLLVL.

The chain is built from TRBV5-4 and TRBJ1-4; the D is unclear. The germline V gene encodes CDR1 SGHNT and CDR2 YYREEE (reference sequence). Trimming took off 4 bases at V and 6 bases at J, with 10 bases between the two ends. This CDR3 region has 13 residues. The CDR3 nucleotides are TGTGCCAGCAGCCCGGAGGCGGATGAAAAACTGTTTTTT. It codes for CASSPEADEKLFF.